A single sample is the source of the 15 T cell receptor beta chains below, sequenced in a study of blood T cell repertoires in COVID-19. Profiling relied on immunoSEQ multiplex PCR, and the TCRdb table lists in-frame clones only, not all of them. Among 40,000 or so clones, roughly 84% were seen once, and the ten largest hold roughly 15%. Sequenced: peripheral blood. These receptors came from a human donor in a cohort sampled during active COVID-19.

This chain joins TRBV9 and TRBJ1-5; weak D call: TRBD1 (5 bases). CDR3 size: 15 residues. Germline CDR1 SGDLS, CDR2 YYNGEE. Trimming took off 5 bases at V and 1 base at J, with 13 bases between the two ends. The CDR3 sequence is CASSGGLGSNQPQHF. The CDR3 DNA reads TGTGCCAGCAGTGGGGGACTCGGGAGCAATCAGCCCCAGCATTTT. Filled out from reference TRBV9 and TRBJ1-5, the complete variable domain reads DSGVTQTPKHLITATGQRVTLRCSPRSGDLSVYWYQQSLDQGLQFLIQYYNGEERAKGNILERFSAQQFPDLHSELNLSSLELGDSALYFCASSGGLGSNQPQHFGDGTRLSIL.

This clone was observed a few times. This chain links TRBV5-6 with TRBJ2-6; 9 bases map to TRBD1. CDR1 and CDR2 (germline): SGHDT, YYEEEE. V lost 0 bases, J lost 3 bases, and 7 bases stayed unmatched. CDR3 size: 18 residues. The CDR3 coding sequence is TGTGCCAGCAGCTTGGTCGGGACAGGGCGCCGTGGGGCCAACGTCCTGACTTTC. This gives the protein CASSLVGTGRRGANVLTF.

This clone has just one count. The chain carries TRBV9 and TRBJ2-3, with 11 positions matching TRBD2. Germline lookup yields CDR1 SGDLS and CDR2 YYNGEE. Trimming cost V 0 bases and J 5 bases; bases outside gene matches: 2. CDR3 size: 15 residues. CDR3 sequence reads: CASSVGLAGLDTQYF. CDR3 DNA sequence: TGTGCCAGCAGCGTAGGACTAGCGGGGTTAGATACGCAGTATTTT.

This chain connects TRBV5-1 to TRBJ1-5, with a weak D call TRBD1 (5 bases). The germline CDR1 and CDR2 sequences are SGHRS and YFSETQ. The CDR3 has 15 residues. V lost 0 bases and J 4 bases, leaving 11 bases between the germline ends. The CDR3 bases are TGCGCCAGCAGCTTGGCAACAGGCAAAAATCAGCCCCAGCATTTT. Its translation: CASSLATGKNQPQHF.

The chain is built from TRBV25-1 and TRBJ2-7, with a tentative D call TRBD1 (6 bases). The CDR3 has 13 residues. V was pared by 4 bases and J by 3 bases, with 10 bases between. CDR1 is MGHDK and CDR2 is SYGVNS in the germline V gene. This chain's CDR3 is CASSAQGNYEQYF. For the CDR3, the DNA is TGTGCCAGCAGTGCCCAGGGGAACTACGAGCAGTACTTC.

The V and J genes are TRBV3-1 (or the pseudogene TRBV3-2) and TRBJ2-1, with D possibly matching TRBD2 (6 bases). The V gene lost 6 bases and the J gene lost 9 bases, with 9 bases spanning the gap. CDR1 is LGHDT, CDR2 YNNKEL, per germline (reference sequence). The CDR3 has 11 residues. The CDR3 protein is CASRLASEQFF. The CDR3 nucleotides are TGTGCCAGCAGACTAGCCAGTGAGCAGTTCTTC.

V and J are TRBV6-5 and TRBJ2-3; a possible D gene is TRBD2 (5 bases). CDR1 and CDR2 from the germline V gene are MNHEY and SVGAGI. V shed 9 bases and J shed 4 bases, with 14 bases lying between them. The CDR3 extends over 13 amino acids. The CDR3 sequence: CASPAPGSDTQYF. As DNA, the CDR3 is TGTGCCAGTCCGGCGCCGGGATCAGATACGCAGTATTTT.

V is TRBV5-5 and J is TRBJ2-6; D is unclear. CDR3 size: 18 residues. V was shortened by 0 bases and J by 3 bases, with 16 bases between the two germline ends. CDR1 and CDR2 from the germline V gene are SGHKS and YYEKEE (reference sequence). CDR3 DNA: TGTGCCAGCAGCTTGGGGAGTTCGGTATCGGTTGGGGCCAACGTCCTGACTTTC. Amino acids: CASSLGSSVSVGANVLTF.

CDR3 coding DNA: TGTGCCAGCAGCCCGACGTACAGGGACACTGAAGCTTTCTTT. It yields the protein CASSPTYRDTEAFF. The V call is TRBV7-2, the J call TRBJ1-1; D possibly corresponds to TRBD1 (6 bases). The CDR3 extends over 14 amino acids. Between the trimmed V and J ends, which lost 5 bases and 3 bases, there was a span of 13 bases. Germline V gene sequence: CDR1 SGHTA, CDR2 FQGNSA.

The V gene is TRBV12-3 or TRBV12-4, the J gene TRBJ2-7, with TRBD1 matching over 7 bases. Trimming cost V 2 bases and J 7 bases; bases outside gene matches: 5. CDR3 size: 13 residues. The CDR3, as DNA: TGTGCCAGCAGTTTAATAAGGGGGCAGGAGCAGTACTTC. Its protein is CASSLIRGQEQYF.

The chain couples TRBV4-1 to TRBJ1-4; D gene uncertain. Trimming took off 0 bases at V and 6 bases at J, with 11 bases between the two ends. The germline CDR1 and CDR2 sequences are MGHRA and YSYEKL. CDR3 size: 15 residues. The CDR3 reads CASSQDVRRDEKLFF. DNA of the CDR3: TGCGCCAGCAGCCAAGATGTCAGGCGGGATGAAAAACTGTTTTTT.

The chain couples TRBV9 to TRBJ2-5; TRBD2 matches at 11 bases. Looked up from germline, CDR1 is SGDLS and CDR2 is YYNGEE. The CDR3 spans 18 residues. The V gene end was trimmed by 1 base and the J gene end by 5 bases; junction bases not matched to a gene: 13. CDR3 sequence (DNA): TGTGCCAGCAGCGTAAGCGTGGCTAGCGGGGGGTTGGAGGAGACCCAGTACTTC. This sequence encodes CASSVSVASGGLEETQYF.

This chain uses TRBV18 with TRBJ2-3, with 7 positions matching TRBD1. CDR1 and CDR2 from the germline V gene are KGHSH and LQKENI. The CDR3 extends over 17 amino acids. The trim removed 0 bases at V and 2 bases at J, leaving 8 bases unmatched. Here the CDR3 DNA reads TGTGCCAGCTCACCACCAACAAGGGGGCTGGTCACAGATACGCAGTATTTT. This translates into CASSPPTRGLVTDTQYF.

The CDR3 spells CASSLRGDQPQHF. CDR3 sequence (DNA): TGTGCCAGCAGCCTCAGGGGGGATCAGCCCCAGCATTTT. This sequence joins TRBV7-2 and TRBJ1-5, with 7 bases aligning to TRBD1. Germline V gene sequence: CDR1 SGHTA, CDR2 FQGNSA. The CDR3 runs to 13 residues. Losses at the gene ends were 5 bases for V and 5 bases for J; bases not matched to a gene: 3.

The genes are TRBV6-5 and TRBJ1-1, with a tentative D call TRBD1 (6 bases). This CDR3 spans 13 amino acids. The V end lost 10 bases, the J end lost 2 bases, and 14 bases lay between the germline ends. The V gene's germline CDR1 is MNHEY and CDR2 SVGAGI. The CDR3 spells CATKWTANTEAFF. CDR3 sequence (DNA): TGTGCCACCAAGTGGACAGCTAACACTGAAGCTTTCTTT.